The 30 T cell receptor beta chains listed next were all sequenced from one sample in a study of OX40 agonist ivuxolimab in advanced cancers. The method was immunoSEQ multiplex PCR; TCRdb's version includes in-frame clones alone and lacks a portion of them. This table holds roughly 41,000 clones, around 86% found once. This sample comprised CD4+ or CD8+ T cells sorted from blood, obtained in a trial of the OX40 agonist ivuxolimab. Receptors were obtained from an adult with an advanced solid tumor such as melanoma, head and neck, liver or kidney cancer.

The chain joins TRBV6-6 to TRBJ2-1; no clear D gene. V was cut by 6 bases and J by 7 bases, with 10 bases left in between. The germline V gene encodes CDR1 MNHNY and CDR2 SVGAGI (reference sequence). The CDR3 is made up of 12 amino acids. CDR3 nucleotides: TGTGCCAGCAGCTGGAGTCAGAATGAGCAGTTCTTC. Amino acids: CASSWSQNEQFF.

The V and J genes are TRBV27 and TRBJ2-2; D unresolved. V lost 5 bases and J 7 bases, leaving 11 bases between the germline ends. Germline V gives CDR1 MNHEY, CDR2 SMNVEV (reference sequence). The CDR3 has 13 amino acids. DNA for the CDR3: TGTGCCAGCAGTCGGGTTGGTAGCGGGGAGCTGTTTTTT. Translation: CASSRVGSGELFF.

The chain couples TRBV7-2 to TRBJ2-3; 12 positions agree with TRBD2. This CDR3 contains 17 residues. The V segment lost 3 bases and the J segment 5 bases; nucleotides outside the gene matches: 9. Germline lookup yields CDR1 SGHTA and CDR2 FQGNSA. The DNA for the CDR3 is TGTGCCAGCAGCTTCTCAGGACTAGCGGGGCGGGGAGATACGCAGTATTTT. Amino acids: CASSFSGLAGRGDTQYF.

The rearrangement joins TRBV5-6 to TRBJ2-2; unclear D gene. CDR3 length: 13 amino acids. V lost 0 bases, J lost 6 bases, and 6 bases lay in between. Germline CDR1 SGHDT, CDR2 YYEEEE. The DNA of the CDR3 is TGTGCCAGCAGCTTGGCCGTGTCCGGGGAGCTGTTTTTT. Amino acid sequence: CASSLAVSGELFF.

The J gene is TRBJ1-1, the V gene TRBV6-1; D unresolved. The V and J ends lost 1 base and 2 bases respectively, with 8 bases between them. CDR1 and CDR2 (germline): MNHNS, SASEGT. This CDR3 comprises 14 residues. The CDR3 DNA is TGTGCCAGCAGTGAAGAGGCAGTCAACACTGAAGCTTTCTTT. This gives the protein CASSEEAVNTEAFF.

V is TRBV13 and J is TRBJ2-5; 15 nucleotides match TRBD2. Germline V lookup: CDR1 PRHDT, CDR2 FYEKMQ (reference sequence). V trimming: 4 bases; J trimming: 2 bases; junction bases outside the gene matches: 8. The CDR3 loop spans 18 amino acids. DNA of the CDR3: TGTGCCAGCAGCTCCGGGACTAGCGGGGGGCAGGGGCAAGAGACCCAGTACTTC. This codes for CASSSGTSGGQGQETQYF.

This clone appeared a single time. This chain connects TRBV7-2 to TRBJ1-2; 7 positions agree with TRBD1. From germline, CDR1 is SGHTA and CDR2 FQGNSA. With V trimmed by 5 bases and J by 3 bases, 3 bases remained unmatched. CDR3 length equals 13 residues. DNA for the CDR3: TGTGCCAGCAGCGTCACAGGGGACTATGGCTACACCTTC. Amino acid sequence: CASSVTGDYGYTF.

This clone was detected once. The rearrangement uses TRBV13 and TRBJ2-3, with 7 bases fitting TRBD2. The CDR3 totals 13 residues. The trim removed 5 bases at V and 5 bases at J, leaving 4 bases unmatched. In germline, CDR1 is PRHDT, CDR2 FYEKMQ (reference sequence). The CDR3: CASSTTGGDTQYF. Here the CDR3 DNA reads TGTGCCAGCAGCACAACGGGGGGAGATACGCAGTATTTT.

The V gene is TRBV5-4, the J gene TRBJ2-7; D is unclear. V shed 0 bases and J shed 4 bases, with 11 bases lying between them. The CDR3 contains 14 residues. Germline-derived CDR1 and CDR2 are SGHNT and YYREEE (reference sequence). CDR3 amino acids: CASSLDSGRYEQYF. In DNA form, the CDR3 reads TGTGCCAGCAGCTTGGACTCCGGTCGGTACGAGCAGTACTTC. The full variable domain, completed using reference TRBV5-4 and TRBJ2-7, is ETGVTQSPTHLIKTRGQQVTLRCSSQSGHNTVSWYQQALGQGPQFIFQYYREEENGRGNFPPRFSGLQFPNYSSELNVNALELDDSALYLCASSLDSGRYEQYFGPGTRLTVT.

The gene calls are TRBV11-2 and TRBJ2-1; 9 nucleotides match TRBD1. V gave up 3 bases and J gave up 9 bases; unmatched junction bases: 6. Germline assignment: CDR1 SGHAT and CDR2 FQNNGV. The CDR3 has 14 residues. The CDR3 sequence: CASSLGTGKAEQFF. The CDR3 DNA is TGTGCCAGCAGCTTGGGGACAGGGAAGGCTGAGCAGTTCTTC.

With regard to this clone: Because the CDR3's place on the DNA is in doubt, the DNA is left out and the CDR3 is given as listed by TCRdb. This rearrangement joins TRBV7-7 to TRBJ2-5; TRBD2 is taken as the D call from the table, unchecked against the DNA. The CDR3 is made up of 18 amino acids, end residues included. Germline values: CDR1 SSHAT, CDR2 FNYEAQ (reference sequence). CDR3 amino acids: CASRAEGRVFWQRETQYF.

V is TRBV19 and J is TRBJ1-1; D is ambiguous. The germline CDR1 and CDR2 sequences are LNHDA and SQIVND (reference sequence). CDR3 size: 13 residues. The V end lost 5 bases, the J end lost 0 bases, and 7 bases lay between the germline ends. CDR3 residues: CASSQILNTEAFF. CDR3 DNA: TGTGCCAGTAGTCAGATCTTGAACACTGAAGCTTTCTTT.

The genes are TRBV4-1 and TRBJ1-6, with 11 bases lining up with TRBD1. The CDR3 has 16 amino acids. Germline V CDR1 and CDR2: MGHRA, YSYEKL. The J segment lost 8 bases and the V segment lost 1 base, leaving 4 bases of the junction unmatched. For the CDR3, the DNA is TGCGCCAGCAGCCAAGGGTGGGGACAGGGGGATTCACCCCTCCACTTT. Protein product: CASSQGWGQGDSPLHF.

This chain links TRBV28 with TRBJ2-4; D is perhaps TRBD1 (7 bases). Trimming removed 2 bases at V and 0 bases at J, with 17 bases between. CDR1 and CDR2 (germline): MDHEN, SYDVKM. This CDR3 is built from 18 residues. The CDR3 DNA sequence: TGTGCCAGCAGTTTAACAGGGGACTCCACACTAGCCAAAAACATTCAGTACTTC. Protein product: CASSLTGDSTLAKNIQYF.

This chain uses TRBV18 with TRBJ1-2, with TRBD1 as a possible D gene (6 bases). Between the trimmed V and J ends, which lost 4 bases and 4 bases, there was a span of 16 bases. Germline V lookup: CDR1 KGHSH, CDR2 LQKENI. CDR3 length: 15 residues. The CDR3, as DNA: TGTGCCAGCTCACTTGTTCCTCAGGGGCTCTATGGCTACACCTTC. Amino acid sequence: CASSLVPQGLYGYTF.

CDR3 amino acids: CASSSTPTTGHRETQYF. The CDR3 bases are TGTGCCAGCAGCTCCACACCGACGACAGGGCATAGAGAGACCCAGTACTTC. The V call is TRBV7-6, the J call TRBJ2-5; 7 bases are a match to TRBD1. The germline gives CDR1 SGHVS, CDR2 FNYEAQ. Trimming cost V 4 bases and J 4 bases; bases outside gene matches: 15. The CDR3 covers 17 residues.

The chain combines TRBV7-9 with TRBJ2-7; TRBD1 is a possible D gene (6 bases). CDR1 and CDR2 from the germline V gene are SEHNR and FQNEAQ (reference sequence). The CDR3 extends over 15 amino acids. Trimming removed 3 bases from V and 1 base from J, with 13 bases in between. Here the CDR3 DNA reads TGTGCCAGCAGCTTCGGGCAGGGGACATCCTACGAGCAGTACTTC. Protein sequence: CASSFGQGTSYEQYF.

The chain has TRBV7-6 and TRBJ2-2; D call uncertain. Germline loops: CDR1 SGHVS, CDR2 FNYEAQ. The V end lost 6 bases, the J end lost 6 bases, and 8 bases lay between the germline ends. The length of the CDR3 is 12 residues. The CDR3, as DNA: TGTGCCAGCAGGTCGGAAGCCGGGGAGCTGTTTTTT. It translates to CASRSEAGELFF.

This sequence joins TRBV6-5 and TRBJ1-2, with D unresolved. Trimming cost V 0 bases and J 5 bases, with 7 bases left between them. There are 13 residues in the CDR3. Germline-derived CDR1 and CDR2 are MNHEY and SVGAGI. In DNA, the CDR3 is TGTGCCAGCAGTTACTCGAATGGGTATGGCTACACCTTC. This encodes CASSYSNGYGYTF.

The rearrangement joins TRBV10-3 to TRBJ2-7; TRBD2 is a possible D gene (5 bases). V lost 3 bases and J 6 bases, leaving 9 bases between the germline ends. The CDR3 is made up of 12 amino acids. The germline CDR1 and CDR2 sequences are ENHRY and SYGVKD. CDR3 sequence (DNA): TGTGCCATCAGTGACGTCGGGGTCGAGCAGTACTTC. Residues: CAISDVGVEQYF.

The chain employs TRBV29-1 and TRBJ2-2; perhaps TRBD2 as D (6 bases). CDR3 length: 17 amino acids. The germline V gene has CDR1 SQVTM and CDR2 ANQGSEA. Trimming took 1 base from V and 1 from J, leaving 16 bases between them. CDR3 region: CSVEVGEWGENTGELFF. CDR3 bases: TGCAGCGTTGAAGTAGGGGAGTGGGGGGAGAACACCGGGGAGCTGTTTTTT.

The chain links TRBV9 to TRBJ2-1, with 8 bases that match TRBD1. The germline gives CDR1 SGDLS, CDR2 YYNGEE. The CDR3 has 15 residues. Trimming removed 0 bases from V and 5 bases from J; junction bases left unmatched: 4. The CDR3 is CASSVDRGSHNEQFF. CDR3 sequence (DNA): TGTGCCAGCAGCGTAGACAGGGGGTCACACAATGAGCAGTTCTTC.

The CDR3 coding sequence is TGTGCCAGCAGTACTACCGGGAGCTACAATGAGCAGTTCTTC. It is translated as CASSTTGSYNEQFF. The chain carries TRBV27 and TRBJ2-1; possible D gene TRBD2, 6 bases. Germline V lookup: CDR1 MNHEY, CDR2 SMNVEV (reference sequence). This CDR3 contains 14 residues. The V and J ends lost 5 bases and 3 bases respectively, with 11 bases between them.

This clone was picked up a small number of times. The CDR3 bases are TGCGCCAGCTCCGGGGTAGCGGGGGGCGGGGAGACCCAGTACTTC. This codes for CASSGVAGGGETQYF. This chain connects TRBV10-2 to TRBJ2-5, with 10 bases identical to TRBD2. With 8 bases clipped from V and 5 bases from J, the junction kept 11 bases outside the gene matches. Germline V CDR1 and CDR2: WSHSY, SAAADI. CDR3 length: 15 residues.

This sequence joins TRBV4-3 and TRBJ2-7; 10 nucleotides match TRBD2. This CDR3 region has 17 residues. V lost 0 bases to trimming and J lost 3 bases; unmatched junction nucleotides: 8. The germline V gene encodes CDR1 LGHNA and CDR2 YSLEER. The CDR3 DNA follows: TGCGCCAGCAGCCAAGATAGGGCTAGCGGGGGATACTACGAGCAGTACTTC. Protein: CASSQDRASGGYYEQYF.

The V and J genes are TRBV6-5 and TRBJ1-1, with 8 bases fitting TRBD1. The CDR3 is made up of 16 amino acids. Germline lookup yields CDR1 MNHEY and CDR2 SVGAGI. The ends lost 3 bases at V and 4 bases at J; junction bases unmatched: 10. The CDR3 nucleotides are TGTGCCAGCAGTTATGGCCCAGGGGGCGTCGGCACTGAAGCTTTCTTT. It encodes CASSYGPGGVGTEAFF.

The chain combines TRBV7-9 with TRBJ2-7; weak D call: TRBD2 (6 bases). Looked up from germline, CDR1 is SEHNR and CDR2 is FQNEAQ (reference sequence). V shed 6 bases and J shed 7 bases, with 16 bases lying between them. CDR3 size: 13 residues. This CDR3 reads CASRGGSSWEQYF. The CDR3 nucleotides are TGTGCCAGCAGGGGAGGCAGTTCGTGGGAGCAGTACTTC.

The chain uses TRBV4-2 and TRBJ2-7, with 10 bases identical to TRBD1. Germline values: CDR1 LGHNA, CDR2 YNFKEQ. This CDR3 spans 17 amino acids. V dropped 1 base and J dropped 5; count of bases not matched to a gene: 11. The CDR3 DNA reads TGTGCCAGCAGCCAAGGGGTCTCCGGGACAGGGGATGACGAGCAGTACTTC. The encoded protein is CASSQGVSGTGDDEQYF.

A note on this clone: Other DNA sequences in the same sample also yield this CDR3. CDR3 nucleotides: TGTGCCAGCAGTTCATCCAATGAGCAGTTCTTC. The encoded protein is CASSSSNEQFF. This chain links TRBV6-5 with TRBJ2-1; D is unresolved. From germline, CDR1 is MNHEY and CDR2 SVGAGI. Trimming cost V 4 bases and J 6 bases, with 4 bases left between them. CDR3 size: 11 residues.

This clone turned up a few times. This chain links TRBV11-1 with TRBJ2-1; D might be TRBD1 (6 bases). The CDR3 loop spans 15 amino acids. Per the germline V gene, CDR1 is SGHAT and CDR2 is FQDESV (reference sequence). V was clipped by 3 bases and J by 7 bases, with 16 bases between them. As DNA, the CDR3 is TGTGCCAGCAGCTTTATGGTGGGGGCAGGAAATGAGCAGTTCTTC. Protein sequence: CASSFMVGAGNEQFF.